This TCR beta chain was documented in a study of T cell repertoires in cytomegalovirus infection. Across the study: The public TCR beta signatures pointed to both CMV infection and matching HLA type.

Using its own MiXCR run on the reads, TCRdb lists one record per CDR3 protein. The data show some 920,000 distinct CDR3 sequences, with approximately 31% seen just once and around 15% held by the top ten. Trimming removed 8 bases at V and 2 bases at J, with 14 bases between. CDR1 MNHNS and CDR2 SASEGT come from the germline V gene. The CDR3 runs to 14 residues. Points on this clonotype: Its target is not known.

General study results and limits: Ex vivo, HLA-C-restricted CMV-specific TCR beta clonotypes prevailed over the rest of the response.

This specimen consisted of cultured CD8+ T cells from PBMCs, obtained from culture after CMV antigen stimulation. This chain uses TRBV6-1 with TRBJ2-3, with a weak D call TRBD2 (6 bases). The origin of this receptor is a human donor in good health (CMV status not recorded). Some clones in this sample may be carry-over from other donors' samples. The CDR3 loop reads CASDLGTDTDTQYF. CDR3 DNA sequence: TGTGCCAGCGACCTTGGGACTGACACAGATACGCAGTATTTT.